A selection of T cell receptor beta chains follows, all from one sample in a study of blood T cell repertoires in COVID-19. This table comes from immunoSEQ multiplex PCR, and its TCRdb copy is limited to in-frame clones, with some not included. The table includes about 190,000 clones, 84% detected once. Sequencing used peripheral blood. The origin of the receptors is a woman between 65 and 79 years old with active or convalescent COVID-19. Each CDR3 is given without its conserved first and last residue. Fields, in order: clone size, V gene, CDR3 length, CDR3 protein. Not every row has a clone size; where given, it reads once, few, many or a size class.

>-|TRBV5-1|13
ASSWTGGTIYEQY
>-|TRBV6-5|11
ASKQGISYGYT
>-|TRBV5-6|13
ASSTVDRDSYEQY
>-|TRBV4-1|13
ASSHGDRSNQPQH
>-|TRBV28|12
ASSLGYRVGGYT
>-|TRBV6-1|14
ASSVNQQGPTGELF
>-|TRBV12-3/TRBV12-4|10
ASSPTGDTQY
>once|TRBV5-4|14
ASSLAGRQGIGGYT
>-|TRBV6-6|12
ASSFSGRRETQY
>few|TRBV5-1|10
ASSLEGQPQH
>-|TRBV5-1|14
ASSAPDAGPYNEQF
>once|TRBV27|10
ASCPRKETQY
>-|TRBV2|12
ASSDPGVLTEAF
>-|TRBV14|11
ARLSGGKSEQY
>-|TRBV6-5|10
ASRDSVYEQY
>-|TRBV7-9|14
ASSSAPGVGAHEQY
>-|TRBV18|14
ASSRQGRTGANVLT
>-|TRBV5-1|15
ASSLTGAPGTNEKLF
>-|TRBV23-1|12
ASGPTSSTYEQY
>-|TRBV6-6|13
ASSSNRGVNSPLH
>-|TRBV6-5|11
ASTGVLNSPLH
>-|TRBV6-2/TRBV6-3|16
ASSYTSTPSGGFHTIY
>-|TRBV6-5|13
ASSGGTRSYNEQF
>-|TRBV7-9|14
ASSFRTGALGEKLF
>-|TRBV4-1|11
ASSQRNEEKLF
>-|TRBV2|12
ASMGPSSYNEQF
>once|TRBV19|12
ASSTDRAYYGYT
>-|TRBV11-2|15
ASSLDLAGGSTDTQY
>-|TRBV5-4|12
ASSLPGGEETQY
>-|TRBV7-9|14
ASRSYRTGSYNEQF
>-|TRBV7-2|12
ASSLAPTQGTQY
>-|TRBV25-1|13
ASSWTGTGSETQY
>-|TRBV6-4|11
ASSVGPRQPQH
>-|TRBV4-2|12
ASSPRAGGYEQY
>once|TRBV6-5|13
ASSRTGGVRSGYT
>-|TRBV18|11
ASSPRTITEAF
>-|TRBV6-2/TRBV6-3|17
ASSYSGTRGLSATGELF
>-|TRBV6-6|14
ASSYGTSGSSYEQY
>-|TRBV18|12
ASSLQGSNEKLF
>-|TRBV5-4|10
ASSFGTTEQY